This T cell receptor beta chain was sequenced in a study of blood T cell repertoires in COVID-19. Authors' data handling: Reference gene primer amplification gave estimated nucleated cell counts. Data came from immunoSEQ multiplex PCR; TCRdb stores just in-frame clones and leaves some out. D and trimming come from the DNA, and the V and J calls and clone size come from that table. The sample has some 190,000 clones, roughly 85% seen once. V lost 2 bases, J lost 8 bases, and 15 bases lay in between. Germline V gives CDR1 GTSNPN, CDR2 SVGIG (reference sequence). This CDR3 spans 13 amino acids. The source of this sequence is a human donor with active or convalescent COVID-19. The donor label of this sample is uncertain. Sequencing used peripheral blood. The chain has TRBV30 and TRBJ1-2; D call uncertain. CDR3 amino acids: CAWSLGFISGYTF. The CDR3 nucleotides are TGTGCCTGGAGTCTAGGTTTTATTTCGGGCTACACCTTC.